This T cell receptor (beta chain) was obtained from a study of blood T cell repertoires in COVID-19. The V end lost 3 bases, the J end lost 6 bases, and 7 bases lay between the germline ends. CDR1 MNHEY and CDR2 SMNVEV come from the germline V gene (reference sequence). This CDR3 has 12 amino acids. Repertoires were generated with immunoSEQ multiplex PCR, while TCRdb's copy carries only in-frame clones and drops some. The sample consists of some 370,000 clones, less than 90% of them appearing once. In assigning cohorts, the study relied on participant-reported clinical history. The sample consisted of PBMCs or T cells enriched from blood (not recorded which). V gene TRBV27 combines with J gene TRBJ2-3; unclear D gene. This clonotype originated in a woman aged 50 to 60 who had recovered from COVID-19. The DNA of the CDR3 is TGTGCCAGCAGTTTTCTTGGCGATACGCAGTATTTT. It yields the protein CASSFLGDTQYF.